One sample yielded the 7 T cell receptor beta chains listed below, sequenced in a study of identical twins. TCRdb processed the 5' RACE reads anew with MiXCR; each CDR3 protein has one entry. This table holds about 470,000 distinct CDR3 sequences, 20% to 25% found once. These data are also associated with another study on T cells expressing NK-cell markers.

The specimen sequenced was CD4+ T cells sorted from blood. The receptors were gathered from a woman aged 18-29 years in good health.

The chain is built from TRBV29-1 and TRBJ1-2; D possibly corresponds to TRBD1 (5 bases). CDR1 is SQVTM, CDR2 ANQGSEA, per germline. Trimming pared 7 bases from V and 6 bases from J, leaving 27 bases between. CDR3 length: 16 amino acids. Here the CDR3 DNA reads TGCAGCGCAACCTCTGGGGTCGTTTGGGGGAGAGATGGCTACACCTTC. It translates to CSATSGVVWGRDGYTF.

This clonotype occurred many times. The chain recombines TRBV10-2 with TRBJ2-7, with TRBD2 matching 10 bases. V lost 4 bases and J lost 1; bases outside the gene matches: 7. Germline-derived CDR1 and CDR2 are WSHSY and SAAADI. The CDR3 sequence is 16 residues long. CDR3 protein: CASSGSGLAVSYEQYF. The CDR3 DNA sequence: TGCGCCAGCAGTGGAAGTGGACTAGCGGTTTCCTACGAGCAGTACTTC.

V and J are TRBV30 and TRBJ2-1; D uncertain. Germline-derived CDR1 and CDR2 are GTSNPN and SVGIG (reference sequence). V lost 0 bases and J lost 8, with 8 bases in between. The CDR3 runs 12 residues. In nucleotides, the CDR3 is TGTGCCTGGAGTGTACTTTGGGATGAGCAGTTCTTC. Protein: CAWSVLWDEQFF.

The chain joins TRBV7-2 to TRBJ2-7; 9 nucleotides match TRBD1. CDR3 size: 15 residues. Per germline, CDR1 SGHTA and CDR2 FQGNSA. The trim removed 5 bases at V and 0 bases at J, leaving 5 bases unmatched. For the CDR3, the DNA is TGTGCCAGCAGCGGAGGACAGGGGATCTCCTACGAGCAGTACTTC. Its protein product is CASSGGQGISYEQYF. Combining the CDR3 with reference TRBV7-2 and TRBJ2-7 gives the whole variable domain GAGVSQSPSNKVTEKGKDVELRCDPISGHTALYWYRQSLGQGLEFLIYFQGNSAPDKSGLPSDRFSAERTGGSVSTLTIQRTQQEDSAVYLCASSGGQGISYEQYFGPGTRLTVT.

This clonotype came up a few times. The CDR3 nucleotides read TGTGCCAGCAGGAGATTAGGGGTCGGTTACGAGCAGTACTTC. Amino acid sequence: CASRRLGVGYEQYF. The rearrangement links TRBV7-9 to TRBJ2-7; TRBD1 might be the D (5 bases). CDR1 SEHNR and CDR2 FQNEAQ come from the germline V gene (reference sequence). Trimming stripped 6 bases from V and 4 bases from J, with 16 bases between. The CDR3 totals 14 residues.

The chain is built from TRBV20-1 and TRBJ1-2; 10 bases are shared with TRBD1. V shed 3 bases and J 8 bases; nucleotides not matched to a gene: 15. This CDR3 is 16 amino acids long. The V gene's germline CDR1 is DFQATT and CDR2 SNEGSKA (reference sequence). The CDR3 sequence is CSASKAYIGTGVGYTF. CDR3 in DNA: TGCAGTGCTAGTAAAGCGTACATCGGGACAGGGGTCGGCTACACCTTC.

The rearrangement joins TRBV30 to TRBJ1-3, with D uncertain. CDR1 and CDR2 (germline): GTSNPN, SVGIG (reference sequence). V was clipped by 3 bases and J by 0 bases, with 15 bases between them. The CDR3 contains 16 residues. For the CDR3, the DNA is TGTGCCTGGAGGGCCGGTGGAACCATCTCTGGAAACACCATATATTTT. This translates into CAWRAGGTISGNTIYF.